The 30 T cell receptor beta chains given below trace back to one sample, sequenced in a study of T cells after yellow fever vaccination. One entry per CDR3 protein, called by TCRdb with MiXCR from the 5' RACE reads. The table records about 210,000 distinct CDR3 sequences, 3% to 3.5% of them present only once. Sequencing used CD4+ T cells sorted from PBMCs, obtained 10 days after the yellow fever booster vaccination. These receptors were taken from a man aged 18 to 29 who received the YFV17D yellow fever vaccine.

The chain joins TRBV5-1 to TRBJ2-7; 11 nucleotides align to TRBD1. The junction had 4 bases not matched to a gene; V was cut back by 2 bases and J by 6 bases. The CDR3 sequence is 14 residues long. The germline V gene encodes CDR1 SGHRS and CDR2 YFSETQ. The DNA of the CDR3 is TGCGCCAGCAGCTTAGGGACAGGGGGAGGCGAGCAGTACTTC. This codes for CASSLGTGGGEQYF.

This clonotype has at least ten counts. The chain has TRBV6-2 or TRBV6-3 and TRBJ2-2; D perhaps matches TRBD2 (6 bases). Trimming removed 5 bases at V and 0 bases at J, with 19 bases between. This CDR3 is 18 amino acids long. In germline, CDR1 is MNHEY, CDR2 SVGEGT. CDR3 nucleotide sequence: TGTGCCAGCAGTCACACCGGCGGGCGGGGAACGAACACCGGGGAGCTGTTTTTT. This encodes CASSHTGGRGTNTGELFF.

This clonotype was found a few times. V gene TRBV5-6 combines with J gene TRBJ1-3; D may be TRBD1 (5 bases). The CDR3 contains 14 residues. V was clipped by 2 bases and J by 0 bases, with 6 bases between them. Germline V lookup: CDR1 SGHDT, CDR2 YYEEEE. The CDR3 DNA sequence: TGTGCCAGCAGCTTCAGGGACTCTGGAAACACCATATATTTT. Translated, it gives CASSFRDSGNTIYF.

This clonotype was found many times. J is TRBJ2-7 and V is TRBV10-3; possibly TRBD1 or TRBD2 for D (5 bases each). Germline CDR1 reads ENHRY; CDR2 reads SYGVKD. Trimming removed 2 bases from V and 4 bases from J, with 9 bases in between. CDR3 size: 13 residues. The CDR3 sequence: CAISERDGYEQYV. The CDR3 DNA reads as TGTGCCATCAGTGAGAGGGACGGTTACGAGCAGTACGTC.

This clonotype came up many times. The CDR3 coding sequence is TGCAGTGCTCCCCCCGTCGTGGGGACAGATACGCAGTATTTT. It specifies CSAPPVVGTDTQYF. The chain recombines TRBV20-1 with TRBJ2-3; no definite D call. Germline V CDR1 and CDR2: DFQATT, SNEGSKA (reference sequence). The CDR3 spans 14 residues. V lost 5 bases and J 3 bases, leaving 15 bases between the germline ends.

The chain joins TRBV4-1 to TRBJ1-5; 7 bases fit TRBD1. The CDR3 runs 15 residues. V shed 1 base and J 6 bases; nucleotides not matched to a gene: 6. Germline CDR1 is MGHRA and CDR2 is YSYEKL. The CDR3 nucleotides read TGCGCCAGCAGCCAAGGTAGGGGGCGAGGTCAGCCCCAGCATTTT. It encodes CASSQGRGRGQPQHF.

This clonotype was found many times. The J gene is TRBJ2-3, the V gene TRBV20-1; TRBD1 aligns across 9 bases. J was trimmed by 4 bases and V by 6 bases; bases with no gene match: 8. The CDR3 has 14 residues. CDR1 is DFQATT, CDR2 SNEGSKA, per germline (reference sequence). The CDR3 DNA reads as TGCAGTGCCACAGGGGGCGCAACCCCAGATACGCAGTATTTT. This encodes CSATGGATPDTQYF.

This chain joins TRBV5-4 and TRBJ2-1, with 7 bases aligning to TRBD1. Germline trimming cut 4 bases from V and 8 bases from J; bases unmatched to any gene: 9. CDR1 and CDR2 from the germline V gene are SGHNT and YYREEE (reference sequence). The CDR3 is 14 amino acids. The CDR3 sequence: CASSPRQGEDEQFF. CDR3 nucleotide sequence: TGTGCCAGCAGCCCTAGACAGGGTGAGGATGAGCAGTTCTTC.

This clonotype has more than one count but fewer than ten. V usage is TRBV23-1 and J usage is TRBJ2-5, with TRBD2 matching over 10 bases. TRBV23-1 is noted as an ORF with a role that remains uncertain. V dropped 11 bases and J dropped 0; count of bases not matched to a gene: 12. The CDR3 is made up of 16 amino acids. The CDR3 loop is CAAIRLGLAHQETQYF. CDR3 nucleotides: TGCGCCGCCATACGGCTGGGACTAGCGCACCAAGAGACCCAGTACTTC.

This clonotype was observed a handful of times. V is TRBV20-1 and J is TRBJ2-5; 8 bases agree with TRBD2. J was trimmed by 3 bases and V by 6 bases; bases with no gene match: 9. The CDR3 loop spans 14 amino acids. CDR1 and CDR2 from the germline V gene are DFQATT and SNEGSKA (reference sequence). This chain's CDR3 is CSATREGREETQYF. The CDR3 DNA reads as TGCAGTGCGACCCGGGAGGGGAGAGAAGAGACCCAGTACTTC.

The rearrangement joins TRBV2 to TRBJ1-2; D is possibly TRBD1 (5 bases). V was shortened by 7 bases and J by 3 bases, with 9 bases between the two germline ends. The CDR3 sequence is 12 residues long. Germline CDR1 SNHLY, CDR2 FYNNEI. CDR3 coding DNA: TGTGCCAGCAAGATAGGGGACTATGGCTACACCTTC. Translating it yields CASKIGDYGYTF.

The chain links TRBV6-6 to TRBJ2-7; TRBD2 is a possible D gene (5 bases). Germline CDR1 and CDR2: MNHNY and SVGAGI (reference sequence). Trimming removed 2 bases at V and 4 bases at J, with 9 bases between. CDR3 size: 13 residues. Here the CDR3 reads CASSYTRDYEQYF. The CDR3, as DNA: TGTGCCAGCAGTTACACCCGGGATTACGAGCAGTACTTC.

This clonotype was detected a few times. The rearrangement uses TRBV18 and TRBJ1-4; a possible D gene is TRBD1 (5 bases). Germline V gives CDR1 KGHSH, CDR2 LQKENI. The CDR3 is made up of 17 amino acids. Trimming stripped 0 bases from V and 0 bases from J, with 11 bases between. CDR3 in amino acids: CASSPPNQGATNEKLFF. CDR3 nucleotide sequence: TGTGCCAGCTCACCACCGAATCAGGGAGCAACTAATGAAAAACTGTTTTTT.

The sample holds many counts of this clonotype. The rearrangement uses TRBV7-2 and TRBJ1-5; the D gene is possibly TRBD1 (6 bases). Between the trimmed V and J ends, which lost 2 bases and 6 bases, there was a span of 14 bases. The CDR3 has 15 amino acids. Germline CDR1 and CDR2: SGHTA and FQGNSA. The CDR3 loop is CASSLSRTVGQPQHF. CDR3 in DNA: TGTGCCAGCAGCTTAAGTCGGACAGTGGGTCAGCCCCAGCATTTT.

This clonotype was observed at least ten times. The chain has TRBV5-1 and TRBJ2-3; tentative D call: TRBD1 (6 bases). Germline V gene lookup returns CDR1 SGHRS and CDR2 YFSETQ. V was trimmed by 9 bases and J by 0 bases, leaving 14 bases between them. CDR3 size: 14 residues. The CDR3 loop is CATRGLSSTDTQYF. In nucleotides, the CDR3 is TGCGCCACCAGGGGCCTCTCTAGCACAGATACGCAGTATTTT.

This clonotype was detected only a few times. The V gene is TRBV6-1, the J gene TRBJ2-5; D unresolved. Germline CDR1 reads MNHNS; CDR2 reads SASEGT. CDR3 size: 13 residues. The V end lost 4 bases, the J end lost 4 bases, and 10 bases lay between the germline ends. This chain's CDR3 is CASSGDLTETQYF. CDR3 sequence (DNA): TGTGCCAGCAGTGGGGATCTAACAGAGACCCAGTACTTC.

The J gene is TRBJ2-7, the V gene TRBV6-5; D call uncertain. Trimming cost V 6 bases and J 5 bases, with 11 bases left between them. This CDR3 region has 12 residues. The germline CDR1 and CDR2 sequences are MNHEY and SVGAGI. DNA for the CDR3: TGTGCCAGCAGCGGCAATGGAGACGAGCAGTACTTC. Translated: CASSGNGDEQYF.

This clonotype was counted a few times. The rearrangement links TRBV7-9 to TRBJ2-6; no firm D call. CDR3 length equals 15 residues. Trimming shortened V by 5 bases and J by 0 bases, and 8 bases separated the two germline ends. The germline CDR1 and CDR2 sequences are SEHNR and FQNEAQ (reference sequence). The DNA of the CDR3 is TGTGCCAGCAGCCGACTGAACTCTGGGGCCAACGTCCTGACTTTC. Amino acids: CASSRLNSGANVLTF.

This clonotype was found a few times. The rearrangement uses TRBV7-3 and TRBJ1-5, with no clear D. Trimming took 1 base from V and 3 from J, leaving 4 bases between them. This CDR3 region has 13 residues. Germline lookup yields CDR1 SGHTA and CDR2 FQGTGA. Written as DNA, the CDR3 is TGTGCCAGCAGCTTAAGTAACAATCAGCCCCAGCATTTT. It is translated as CASSLSNNQPQHF.

This clonotype was recorded a few times. The chain couples TRBV7-2 to TRBJ1-4; D is uncertain. V was pared by 2 bases and J by 12 bases, with 13 bases between. Germline V gives CDR1 SGHTA, CDR2 FQGNSA. The length of the CDR3 is 13 residues. CDR3 in amino acids: CASSLRHVDQLFF. CDR3 DNA: TGTGCCAGCAGCTTAAGACATGTCGATCAACTGTTTTTT.

This clonotype came up many times. The chain employs TRBV12-3 or TRBV12-4 and TRBJ1-1, with TRBD1 as a possible D gene (5 bases). The CDR3 spans 15 residues. Deletions cut 7 bases from V and 3 bases from J, with 18 bases between. The CDR3 nucleotides read TGTGCCAGCACACGAATCGGGGCAGAGGACACTGAAGCTTTCTTT. This codes for CASTRIGAEDTEAFF.

The V and J genes are TRBV6-5 and TRBJ1-6; 8 nucleotides match TRBD1. The CDR3 contains 14 residues. J was trimmed by 10 bases and V by 5 bases; bases with no gene match: 7. Per the germline V gene, CDR1 is MNHEY and CDR2 is SVGAGI. For the CDR3, the DNA is TGTGCCAGCAGTGTCGACAGGGGCGAGTCACCCCTCCACTTT. The encoded protein is CASSVDRGESPLHF.

V and J are TRBV20-1 and TRBJ2-1; perhaps D is TRBD1 or TRBD2 (5 bases each). CDR3 length: 14 residues. Per germline, CDR1 DFQATT and CDR2 SNEGSKA (reference sequence). Between the trimmed V and J ends, which lost 5 bases and 0 bases, there was a span of 11 bases. The CDR3 here is CSAGDPSSYNEQFF. CDR3 in DNA: TGCAGTGCTGGGGACCCGAGCTCCTACAATGAGCAGTTCTTC.

This clonotype has a count of ten or more. The chain employs TRBV5-1 and TRBJ2-7; D not certain. CDR3 length: 13 residues. Germline V gene sequence: CDR1 SGHRS, CDR2 YFSETQ. V was clipped by 0 bases and J by 7 bases, with 11 bases between them. The CDR3 loop is CASSLAGTPEQYF. CDR3 DNA: TGCGCCAGCAGCTTGGCCGGCACTCCTGAGCAGTACTTC.

This clonotype was picked up a small number of times. The gene calls are TRBV4-1 and TRBJ1-3; D is possibly TRBD1 (6 bases). Germline V gene sequence: CDR1 MGHRA, CDR2 YSYEKL. The CDR3 has 16 residues. Trimming removed 2 bases at V and 0 bases at J, with 11 bases between. The CDR3 sequence is CASSQSGGASGNTIYF. In DNA, the CDR3 is TGCGCCAGCAGCCAAAGTGGGGGGGCCTCTGGAAACACCATATATTTT.

The rearrangement uses TRBV5-4 and TRBJ2-7; tentative D call: TRBD1 (6 bases). Germline V lookup: CDR1 SGHNT, CDR2 YYREEE (reference sequence). The CDR3 sequence is 13 residues long. V shed 4 bases and J shed 3 bases, with 11 bases lying between them. CDR3 nucleotides: TGTGCCAGCAGCATCGGGACAAGCTACGAGCAGTACGTC. Protein sequence: CASSIGTSYEQYV.

V and J are TRBV5-1 and TRBJ2-1, with no clear D. CDR1 and CDR2 (germline): SGHRS, YFSETQ. Trimming stripped 0 bases from V and 4 bases from J, with 8 bases between. The CDR3 is 14 residues long. This CDR3 reads CASSLGAQYNEQFF. In DNA, the CDR3 is TGCGCCAGCAGCTTGGGGGCCCAGTACAATGAGCAGTTCTTC.

This clonotype was observed a handful of times. This chain uses TRBV29-1 with TRBJ1-1, with TRBD1 matching over 9 bases. With 7 bases clipped from V and 3 bases from J, the junction kept 9 bases outside the gene matches. Germline assignment: CDR1 SQVTM and CDR2 ANQGSEA. CDR3 length equals 14 residues. The CDR3 is CSGKTGTGYTEAFF. The DNA of the CDR3 is TGCAGCGGGAAAACCGGGACAGGGTACACTGAAGCTTTCTTT.

There are many counts of this clonotype. V is TRBV12-3 or TRBV12-4 and J is TRBJ2-2; a weak D match, TRBD1 (5 bases). The ends were cut back, 0 bases at V and 1 base at J, with 12 bases in the middle. This CDR3 is built from 17 residues. The CDR3 loop reads CASSLASHGQNTGELFF. CDR3 in DNA: TGTGCCAGCAGTTTAGCGTCCCACGGACAGAACACCGGGGAGCTGTTTTTT.

This clonotype has a count of ten or more. The V call is TRBV29-1, the J call TRBJ2-2, with a weak D call TRBD2 (6 bases). The CDR3 totals 14 residues. Trimming removed 4 bases at V and 6 bases at J, with 15 bases between. The germline V gene encodes CDR1 SQVTM and CDR2 ANQGSEA. The CDR3 sequence: CSVAPLAGAGELFF. In DNA, the CDR3 is TGCAGCGTTGCCCCACTAGCAGGCGCCGGGGAGCTGTTTTTT.